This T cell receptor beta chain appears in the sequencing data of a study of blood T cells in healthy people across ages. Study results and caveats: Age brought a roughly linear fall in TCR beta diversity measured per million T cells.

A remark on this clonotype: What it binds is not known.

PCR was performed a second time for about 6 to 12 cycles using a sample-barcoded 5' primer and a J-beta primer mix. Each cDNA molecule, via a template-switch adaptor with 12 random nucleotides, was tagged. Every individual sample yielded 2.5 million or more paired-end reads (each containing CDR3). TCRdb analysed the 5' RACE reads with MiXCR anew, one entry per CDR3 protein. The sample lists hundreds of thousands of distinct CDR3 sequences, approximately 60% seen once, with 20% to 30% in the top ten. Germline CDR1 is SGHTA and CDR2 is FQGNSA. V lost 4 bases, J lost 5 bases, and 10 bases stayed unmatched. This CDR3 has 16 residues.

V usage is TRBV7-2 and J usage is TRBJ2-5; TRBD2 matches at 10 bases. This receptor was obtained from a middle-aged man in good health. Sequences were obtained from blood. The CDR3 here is CASSSSLAGVVETQYF. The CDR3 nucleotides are TGTGCCAGCAGCTCTAGCCTAGCGGGAGTTGTGGAGACCCAGTACTTC.